Below, one T cell receptor beta chain is given with its context. Its specificity is not known. Germline V gene lookup returns CDR1 SGHAT and CDR2 FQNNGV. V lost 5 bases and J lost 4, with 21 bases in between. The CDR3 is 16 amino acids. The method was immunoSEQ multiplex PCR; TCRdb's version includes in-frame clones alone and lacks a portion of them. The sample includes about 120,000 clones, 80% to 95% of them seen just once. The sample originates from a study of T cell responses to AZD1222 COVID-19 vaccine. Whole-study results and caveats: Donors were chiefly white British, with a greater number of females, and clonal diversity was perhaps underestimated. Repertoires were obtained only post-peak T cell response. At 160-218 and 743-854, vaccine-associated CD4 TCRs were dominant, and they spanned spike. A rise in Spike-specific TCR breadth and depth followed two AZD1222 doses.

This receptor was identified in an adult in good health. The input for sequencing was peripheral blood, taken on day 0 of AZD1222 vaccination. The chain uses TRBV11-2 and TRBJ2-7; weak D call: TRBD2 (6 bases). The CDR3: CASSKAGGMELYEQYF. The DNA of the CDR3 is TGTGCCAGCAGCAAAGCTGGCGGGATGGAGCTATACGAGCAGTACTTC.